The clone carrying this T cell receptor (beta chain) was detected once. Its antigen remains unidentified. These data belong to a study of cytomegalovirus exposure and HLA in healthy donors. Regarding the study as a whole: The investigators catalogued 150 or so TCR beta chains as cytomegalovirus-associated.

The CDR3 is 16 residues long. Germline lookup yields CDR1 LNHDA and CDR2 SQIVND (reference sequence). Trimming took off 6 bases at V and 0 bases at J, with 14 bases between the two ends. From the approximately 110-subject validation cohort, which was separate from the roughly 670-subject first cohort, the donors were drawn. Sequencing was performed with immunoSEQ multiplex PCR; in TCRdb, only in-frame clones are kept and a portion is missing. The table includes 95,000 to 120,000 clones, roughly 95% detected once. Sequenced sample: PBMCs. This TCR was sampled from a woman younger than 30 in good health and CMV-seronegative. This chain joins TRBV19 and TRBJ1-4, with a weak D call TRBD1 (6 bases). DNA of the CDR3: TGTGCCAGTAGAAAAACGGACAGTTCAACTAATGAAAAACTGTTTTTT. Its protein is CASRKTDSSTNEKLFF. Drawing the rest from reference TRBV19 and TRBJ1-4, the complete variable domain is DGGITQSPKYLFRKEGQNVTLSCEQNLNHDAMYWYRQDPGQGLRLIYYSQIVNDFQKGDIAEGYSVSREKKESFPLTVTSAQKNPTAFYLCASRKTDSSTNEKLFFGSGTQLSVL.